Each of the 23 T cell receptor beta chains below was sequenced from the same sample in a study of T-cell reconstitution after alpha-beta-depleted transplantation in children. Unique molecular identifiers were used in preparing the TCRbeta library. TCRdb independently ran MiXCR on the PCR reads; one entry per CDR3 protein. The top ten clones hold 28% of a sample with over 200,000 distinct CDR3 sequences, roughly 11% of them seen once. The material sequenced was PBMCs, taken before TCRalphabeta/CD19-depleted stem cell transplant. Receptors originate from a child less than two years old with acute myeloid leukemia, due to receive a stem cell transplant.

This clonotype was picked up many times. The rearrangement links TRBV20-1 to TRBJ2-4; 10 nucleotides agree with TRBD2. CDR1 is DFQATT, CDR2 SNEGSKA, per germline (reference sequence). The CDR3 sequence is 15 residues long. V gave up 5 bases and J gave up 0 bases; unmatched junction bases: 4. The chain's CDR3 is CSADASGRAKNIQYF. In nucleotides, the CDR3 is TGCAGTGCTGATGCTAGCGGGAGAGCCAAAAACATTCAGTACTTC.

This clonotype was seen at least ten times. This rearrangement joins TRBV10-3 to TRBJ1-1; 10 nucleotides agree with TRBD1. The germline CDR1 and CDR2 sequences are ENHRY and SYGVKD. Trimming took 6 bases from V and 1 from J; bases not matched to a gene: 5. The CDR3 totals 15 residues. The CDR3 here is CAIRSGTGENTEAFF. CDR3 nucleotide sequence: TGTGCCATCAGGTCCGGGACAGGGGAGAACACTGAAGCTTTCTTT.

In its sample, this clonotype was seen many times. The gene calls are TRBV20-1 and TRBJ1-2; 9 nucleotides match TRBD1. The CDR3 consists of 12 residues. The V and J ends lost 0 bases and 11 bases, in that order; junction bases with no gene match: 4. Germline values: CDR1 DFQATT, CDR2 SNEGSKA (reference sequence). The CDR3 reads CSARESGQGYTF. For the CDR3, the DNA is TGCAGTGCTAGAGAATCGGGACAGGGTTACACCTTC.

This clonotype came up many times. This rearrangement joins TRBV5-1 to TRBJ2-3, with D possibly TRBD2 on 5 matching bases. The CDR3 spans 15 residues. Trimming removed 2 bases from V and 0 bases from J, with 10 bases in between. Germline CDR1 is SGHRS and CDR2 is YFSETQ. The CDR3 region is CASSLGGASTDTQYF. The CDR3, as DNA: TGCGCCAGCAGCTTAGGAGGAGCGAGCACAGATACGCAGTATTTT.

The CDR3 protein is CASSPGVYTIYF. CDR3 in DNA: TGTGCCAGCAGTCCGGGGGTTTACACCATATATTTT. The genes are TRBV28 and TRBJ1-3; D possibly corresponds to TRBD1 (5 bases). V lost 5 bases, J lost 8 bases, and 10 bases lay in between. CDR1 is MDHEN, CDR2 SYDVKM, per germline. The CDR3 extends over 12 amino acids.

In its sample, this clonotype was seen many times. V is TRBV7-9 and J is TRBJ2-5, with D perhaps given as TRBD1 or TRBD2 (5 bases each). Germline V gene lookup returns CDR1 SEHNR and CDR2 FQNEAQ (reference sequence). This CDR3 comprises 14 residues. V was clipped by 5 bases and J by 4 bases, with 14 bases between them. In nucleotides, the CDR3 is TGTGCCAGCAGCCTAGGGACCTCTATAGAGACCCAGTACTTC. This sequence encodes CASSLGTSIETQYF.

The sample holds many counts of this clonotype. The rearrangement joins TRBV19 to TRBJ2-1; D ambiguous. V was pared by 0 bases and J by 0 bases, with 6 bases between. Germline V lookup: CDR1 LNHDA, CDR2 SQIVND (reference sequence). CDR3 length equals 15 residues. The CDR3 region is CASSIEVLSYNEQFF. The CDR3, as DNA: TGTGCCAGTAGTATAGAAGTTCTCTCCTACAATGAGCAGTTCTTC.

To note about this clonotype: The missing conserved phenylalanine or tryptophan at the end of this CDR3 makes a read error likely. The rearrangement uses TRBV12-3 or TRBV12-4 and TRBJ2-7; D not certain. There are 13 residues in the CDR3. Between the trimmed V and J ends, which lost 7 bases and 4 bases, there was a span of 14 bases. The CDR3 loop reads CASIADGSYEQYL. The CDR3 DNA sequence: TGTGCCAGCATTGCGGACGGGTCGTACGAGCAGTACCTC.

The chain recombines TRBV4-2 with TRBJ2-2; D not resolved. From germline, CDR1 is LGHNA and CDR2 YNFKEQ. The V end was cut by 4 bases, the J end by 6 bases, with 12 bases between. The CDR3 has 14 residues. The CDR3, as DNA: TGTGCCAGCAGCCCTAGGCTCATCTCCGGGGAGCTGTTTTTT. As protein: CASSPRLISGELFF.

This clonotype came up a few times. This may stem from a read error, because a much larger clone lies one nucleotide away. The chain employs TRBV5-4 and TRBJ2-1, with 11 bases aligning to TRBD2. This CDR3 contains 14 residues. In germline, CDR1 is SGHNT, CDR2 YYREEE (reference sequence). With V trimmed by 3 bases and J by 6 bases, 2 bases remained unmatched. CDR3 coding DNA: TGTGCCAGCAGCTCGGGACTAGCGGCCAATGAGCAGTTCTTC. As protein: CASSSGLAANEQFF.

V usage is TRBV6-1 and J usage is TRBJ1-1; 8 bases are shared with TRBD1. The CDR3 has 13 residues. CDR1 and CDR2 (germline): MNHNS, SASEGT. CDR3: CPAPGQGNTEAFF. The DNA of the CDR3 is TGTCCCGCCCCTGGACAGGGGAACACTGAAGCTTTCTTT.

This clonotype was seen many times. This chain joins TRBV27 and TRBJ2-1; possibly TRBD2 for D (5 bases). V lost 1 base and J 2 bases, leaving 9 bases between the germline ends. The CDR3 loop spans 15 amino acids. The V gene's germline CDR1 is MNHEY and CDR2 SMNVEV (reference sequence). CDR3 sequence (DNA): TGTGCCAGCAGTTTATACGGGAATGCCTACAATGAGCAGTTCTTC. Protein sequence: CASSLYGNAYNEQFF.

This chain joins TRBV19 and TRBJ2-6; the D is unclear. The CDR3 length is 14 residues. Germline V lookup: CDR1 LNHDA, CDR2 SQIVND (reference sequence). The ends were cut back, 6 bases at V and 0 bases at J, with 6 bases in the middle. CDR3 protein: CASRYPSGANVLTF. The CDR3 region has the DNA TGTGCCAGTAGGTATCCCTCTGGGGCCAACGTCCTGACTTTC.

Ten or more counts support this clonotype. V is TRBV20-1 and J is TRBJ1-1; no reliable D call. V lost 6 bases to trimming and J lost 2 bases, with 16 bases between them. The CDR3 runs to 14 residues. Germline values: CDR1 DFQATT, CDR2 SNEGSKA (reference sequence). The CDR3 DNA reads TGCAGTGCCCCAAACCGGGGTACCAACACTGAAGCTTTCTTT. Encoded protein: CSAPNRGTNTEAFF.

A remark on this clonotype: This could be a read error, since a much larger clone is one nucleotide away. In DNA form, the CDR3 reads TGTGCCAACAGCTTAATGCAGACCTACAATGAGCAGTTCTTC. This translates into CANSLMQTYNEQFF. V usage is TRBV7-6 and J usage is TRBJ2-1, with unresolved D. CDR3 length: 14 residues. CDR1 and CDR2 from the germline V gene are SGHVS and FNYEAQ.

This clonotype was seen at least ten times. This chain connects TRBV20-1 to TRBJ1-4; weak D call: TRBD1 (6 bases). This CDR3 region has 15 residues. V lost 5 bases to trimming and J lost 5 bases, with 18 bases between them. Germline V lookup: CDR1 DFQATT, CDR2 SNEGSKA (reference sequence). The CDR3 DNA is TGCAGTGCTTCCCCACGGACAGTTTTAAATGAAAAACTGTTTTTT. As protein: CSASPRTVLNEKLFF.

This clonotype was detected ten times or more. The rearrangement links TRBV28 to TRBJ2-7; D possibly corresponds to TRBD1 (6 bases). The CDR3 is 13 amino acids. Germline V gives CDR1 MDHEN, CDR2 SYDVKM. Between the trimmed V and J ends, which lost 3 bases and 7 bases, there was a span of 13 bases. As DNA, the CDR3 is TGTGCCAGCAGTTTGGACAGAGTGCGGGAGCAGTACTTC. This gives the protein CASSLDRVREQYF.

On this clonotype itself: A much more abundant neighbour one base away suggests this may be a read error. This rearrangement joins TRBV10-3 to TRBJ2-1; D remains unclear. Germline V gene data show CDR1 as ENHRY and CDR2 as SYGVKD. The CDR3 spans 14 residues. DNA of the CDR3: TGTACCATCAGTTACTCGGACGTCTACAATGAGCAGTTCTTC. It specifies CTISYSDVYNEQFF.

This chain links TRBV12-3 or TRBV12-4 with TRBJ2-7, with TRBD1 as a possible D gene (6 bases). The CDR3 has 16 amino acids. The V and J ends lost 5 bases and 0 bases respectively, with 17 bases between them. The CDR3 sequence is CASSIDRPPLSYEQYF. The CDR3 region has the DNA TGTGCCAGCAGTATTGACAGGCCCCCTCTCTCCTACGAGCAGTACTTC.

The V and J genes are TRBV6-2 or TRBV6-3 and TRBJ1-1, with 9 bases that match TRBD1. Per the germline V gene, CDR1 is MNHEY and CDR2 is SVGEGT. The CDR3 has 15 residues. With 6 bases clipped from V and 5 bases from J, the junction kept 10 bases outside the gene matches. The CDR3 region is CASRRTGATGTEAFF. The CDR3 DNA sequence: TGTGCCAGCAGGAGGACAGGGGCCACGGGGACTGAAGCTTTCTTT.

This clonotype was detected only a few times. The chain recombines TRBV29-1 with TRBJ2-4; 12 positions agree with TRBD2. V was pared by 3 bases and J by 8 bases, with 2 bases of the junction left unmatched. Looked up from germline, CDR1 is SQVTM and CDR2 is ANQGSEA. The CDR3 is 13 residues long. CDR3 sequence reads: CSVETSGSDIQYF. The CDR3 coding sequence is TGCAGCGTTGAGACTAGCGGGAGTGACATTCAGTACTTC.

The genes are TRBV2 and TRBJ2-3; TRBD2 matches at 9 bases. Trimming removed 0 bases from V and 6 bases from J; junction bases left unmatched: 4. The CDR3 has 15 amino acids. Germline V gene lookup returns CDR1 SNHLY and CDR2 FYNNEI. The CDR3 DNA follows: TGTGCCAGCAGTGAAGCGCGGGGGGGAGTGGATACGCAGTATTTT. It encodes CASSEARGGVDTQYF.

This clonotype came up many times. The chain has TRBV5-1 and TRBJ2-7; D is tentatively TRBD1 or TRBD2 (5 bases each). V gave up 5 bases and J gave up 2 bases, with 14 bases separating them. Per germline, CDR1 SGHRS and CDR2 YFSETQ. The CDR3 runs to 14 residues. CDR3 nucleotides: TGCGCCAGCAGTGTTGGGACCGATCCCTACGAGCAGTACTTC. This encodes CASSVGTDPYEQYF.